A selection of T cell receptor beta chains follows, all from one sample in a study of shared clonotypes between healthy human individuals. Profiled with immunoSEQ multiplex PCR; TCRdb holds only in-frame clones, not every one. The sample lists some 2,000,000 clones; roughly 94% were seen once. Specimen: naive CD8+ T cells sorted from blood. The source is a man between 18 and 29 years old in good health. CDR3s include the opening cysteine and the closing phenylalanine or tryptophan. The order of the fields is J gene, CDR3 length, V gene, clone size, D gene, CDR3 protein, CDR3 DNA. D genes are given only for firm matches. Expanded clones are given a class, and other clones once, few, many or no size at all.

TRBJ2-1 | 13 | TRBV28 | . | . | CASSFLEGNEQFF | TGTGCCAGCAGTTTCCTAGAGGGGAATGAGCAGTTCTTC
TRBJ1-5 | 16 | TRBV27 | . | TRBD1 | CASRRTGGDSNQPQHF | TGTGCCAGCCGGCGGACAGGGGGGGATAGCAATCAGCCCCAGCATTTT
TRBJ1-2 | 16 | TRBV7-6 | once | . | CASSLAEHFLNYGYTF | TGTGCCAGCAGCTTAGCTGAACATTTTCTCAACTATGGCTACACCTTC
TRBJ1-2 | 13 | TRBV7-9 | . | . | CASSAHDSDGYTF | TGTGCCAGCAGCGCCCACGACTCGGATGGCTACACCTTC
TRBJ2-2 | 12 | TRBV5-6 | . | . | CASSPPAGELFF | TGTGCCAGCAGCCCTCCGGCCGGGGAGCTGTTTTTT
TRBJ1-2 | 16 | TRBV27 | . | . | CASRPATDVTGGGYTF | TGTGCCAGCAGACCTGCCACCGACGTTACCGGCGGGGGCTACACCTTC
TRBJ2-1 | 15 | TRBV11-2 | . | TRBD1 | CASSWGTGQGNEQFF | TGTGCCAGCAGCTGGGGGACAGGTCAGGGCAATGAGCAGTTCTTC
TRBJ2-1 | 14 | TRBV27 | . | TRBD2 | CASNLAGGHNEQFF | TGTGCCAGCAATCTAGCGGGGGGGCACAATGAGCAGTTCTTC
TRBJ2-5 | 15 | TRBV4-1 | . | . | CASSHHPSSQETQYF | TGCGCCAGCAGCCACCACCCCTCCAGTCAAGAGACCCAGTACTTC
TRBJ2-7 | 17 | TRBV7-8 | . | TRBD2 | CASSPGLAGGRSYEQYF | TGTGCCAGCAGCCCTGGACTAGCGGGAGGCCGCTCCTACGAGCAGTACTTC
TRBJ2-7 | 13 | TRBV14 | once | . | CASSYGGAGEQYF | TGTGCCAGCAGCTACGGCGGGGCTGGCGAGCAGTACTTC
TRBJ2-4 | 14 | TRBV4-1 | . | . | CASSQAVGLNIQYF | TGCGCCAGCAGCCAAGCGGTGGGGCTGAACATTCAGTACTTC
TRBJ1-2 | 16 | TRBV13 | . | TRBD1 | CASSLYRTGGNYGYTF | TGTGCCAGCAGCTTATATAGGACAGGGGGAAACTATGGCTACACCTTC
TRBJ1-2 | 15 | TRBV7-9 | . | TRBD1 | CASSSGTGGNYGYTF | TGTGCCAGCAGCTCCGGGACAGGGGGCAACTATGGCTACACCTTC
TRBJ2-1 | 16 | TRBV2 | . | TRBD2 | CASSGTGTSGRAGQFF | TGTGCCAGCAGCGGTACCGGGACTAGCGGGAGGGCCGGGCAGTTCTTC
TRBJ2-2 | 17 | TRBV15 | once | . | CATSRDRGLLNTGELFF | TGTGCCACCAGCAGAGACAGAGGACTACTGAACACCGGGGAGCTGTTTTTT
TRBJ2-7 | 15 | TRBV7-9 | . | . | CASSPPGGEVYEQYF | TGTGCCAGCAGCCCCCCGGGGGGCGAGGTATACGAGCAGTACTTC
TRBJ2-1 | 15 | TRBV9 | once | . | CASSETGLSYNEQFF | TGTGCCAGCAGCGAGACAGGCCTCTCCTACAATGAGCAGTTCTTC
TRBJ2-7 | 15 | TRBV9 | . | . | CASSVSGDSFYEQYF | TGTGCCAGCAGCGTTTCTGGGGACTCCTTCTACGAGCAGTACTTC
TRBJ1-1 | 17 | TRBV4-3 | . | TRBD1 | CASSQDPVQGANTEAFF | TGCGCCAGCAGCCAAGATCCAGTACAGGGGGCGAACACTGAAGCTTTCTTT
TRBJ2-2 | 16 | TRBV27 | . | . | CASSLNVGEVTGELFF | TGTGCCAGCAGTTTAAATGTGGGAGAGGTCACCGGGGAGCTGTTTTTT
TRBJ2-3 | 15 | TRBV5-1 | . | . | CASSSGSATWDTQYF | TGCGCCAGCAGCTCCGGGTCGGCCACGTGGGATACGCAGTATTTT
TRBJ2-7 | 15 | TRBV4-1 | . | . | CASSQMSQGSYEQYF | TGCGCCAGCAGCCAAATGTCGCAGGGCTCCTACGAGCAGTACTTC
TRBJ1-4 | 12 | TRBV28 | few | TRBD1 | CASEGAYEKLFF | TGTGCCAGTGAGGGGGCGTATGAAAAACTGTTTTTT
TRBJ2-1 | 13 | TRBV30 | . | . | CAWSVSGYNEQFF | TGTGCCTGGAGTGTATCGGGGTACAATGAGCAGTTCTTC
TRBJ1-5 | 13 | TRBV6-5 | . | TRBD1 | CASGLTGFKPQHF | TGTGCCAGCGGCCTGACAGGGTTTAAGCCCCAGCATTTT
TRBJ1-3 | 16 | TRBV11-2 | . | . | CASSLVSGARGNTIYF | TGTGCCAGCAGCTTAGTGTCGGGGGCGCGTGGAAACACCATATATTTT
TRBJ1-5 | 14 | TRBV5-1 | . | . | CASSLDGLGQPQHF | TGCGCCAGCAGCTTGGACGGGCTGGGGCAGCCCCAGCATTTT
TRBJ1-6 | 15 | TRBV6-5 | . | . | CASTNGVSINSPLHF | TGTGCCAGCACAAACGGGGTTAGCATTAATTCACCCCTCCACTTT
TRBJ2-1 | 15 | TRBV4-3 | . | . | CASSQDWPLYNEQFF | TGCGCCAGCAGCCAAGATTGGCCCCTTTACAATGAGCAGTTCTTC
TRBJ1-1 | 13 | TRBV13 | . | . | CASSFGVDTEAFF | TGTGCCAGCAGTTTCGGGGTAGACACTGAAGCTTTCTTT
TRBJ1-2 | 15 | TRBV19 | . | . | CASTPFLGGYYGYTF | TGTGCCAGTACCCCATTTTTGGGGGGATACTATGGCTACACCTTC
TRBJ2-5 | 16 | TRBV5-4 | . | TRBD1 | CASSTWGTGAEETQYF | TGTGCCAGCAGCACCTGGGGGACAGGGGCAGAAGAGACCCAGTACTTC
TRBJ2-7 | 14 | TRBV5-6 | . | . | CASSEDSFLYEQYF | TGTGCCAGCAGCGAGGACAGCTTCTTGTACGAGCAGTACTTC
TRBJ2-5 | 15 | TRBV7-9 | . | . | CASSLQGMPQETQYF | TGTGCCAGCAGCTTACAGGGGATGCCCCAAGAGACCCAGTACTTC
TRBJ1-2 | 14 | TRBV7-9 | . | . | CASSLGQGSYGYTF | TGTGCCAGCAGCCTCGGGCAGGGTAGCTATGGCTACACCTTC
TRBJ2-1 | 14 | TRBV7-2 | . | TRBD1 | CASSWTGTYNEQFF | TGTGCCAGCAGTTGGACAGGGACCTACAATGAGCAGTTCTTC
TRBJ2-5 | 14 | TRBV12-5 | once | . | CASGLGGSQETQYF | TGTGCTAGTGGTTTGGGGGGATCCCAAGAGACCCAGTACTTC
TRBJ2-2 | 13 | TRBV29-1 | . | . | CSVDSREAGELFF | TGCAGCGTTGATTCTAGGGAGGCCGGGGAGCTGTTTTTT
TRBJ1-6 | 17 | TRBV25-1 | . | . | CASSEGGNGTLLQALHF | TGTGCCAGCAGTGAAGGGGGCAACGGGACCCTTCTTCAGGCCCTCCACTTT
TRBJ1-2 | 17 | TRBV15 | . | TRBD1 | CATSRDFAPQGPEGYTF | TGTGCCACCAGCAGAGATTTCGCCCCACAGGGGCCAGAAGGCTACACCTTC
TRBJ2-7 | 17 | TRBV10-3 | . | . | CAISDDPIRGTLYEQYF | TGTGCCATCAGTGATGACCCCATCAGGGGAACGCTATACGAGCAGTACTTC
TRBJ2-3 | 14 | TRBV9 | . | . | CASSGSASTDTQYF | TGTGCCAGCAGCGGCTCAGCCAGCACAGATACGCAGTATTTT
TRBJ2-7 | 12 | TRBV29-1 | . | . | CSALGGSYEQYF | TGCAGCGCCTTAGGCGGCTCCTACGAGCAGTACTTC
TRBJ2-1 | 13 | TRBV6-5 | . | . | CASSLGAYNEQFF | TGTGCCAGCAGTTTGGGGGCCTACAATGAGCAGTTCTTC
TRBJ2-7 | 21 | TRBV18 | . | TRBD1 | CASSPLPWDRGLGQPSYEQYF | TGTGCCAGCTCACCGTTACCGTGGGACAGGGGTCTAGGACAACCGTCCTACGAGCAGTACTTC
TRBJ1-6 | 18 | TRBV19 | . | . | CASMGREDGSSYNSPLHF | TGTGCCAGTATGGGACGGGAAGACGGGAGCTCCTATAATTCACCCCTCCACTTT
TRBJ2-1 | 14 | TRBV5-1 | . | TRBD1 | CASSLWDRDNEQFF | TGCGCCAGCAGCCTTTGGGACAGAGACAATGAGCAGTTCTTC
TRBJ2-2 | 14 | TRBV6-4 | once | . | CASSERGVTGELFF | TGTGCCAGCAGTGAGCGGGGAGTCACCGGGGAGCTGTTTTTT
TRBJ2-7 | 15 | TRBV6-6 | . | . | CASSLYRGASGEQYF | TGTGCCAGCAGTTTATACCGGGGAGCCTCTGGAGAGCAGTACTTC
TRBJ2-1 | 18 | TRBV19 | . | TRBD2 | CASSILPFGRGGFNEQFF | TGTGCCAGTAGTATTCTCCCCTTTGGGAGGGGAGGCTTCAATGAGCAGTTCTTC
TRBJ2-1 | 14 | TRBV30 | . | . | CAWTRGAGYNEQFF | TGTGCCTGGACCCGGGGGGCGGGTTACAATGAGCAGTTCTTC
TRBJ1-1 | 15 | TRBV2 | . | TRBD1 | CASSDGTGANTEAFF | TGTGCCAGCAGTGACGGGACAGGGGCGAACACTGAAGCTTTCTTT
TRBJ2-5 | 14 | TRBV5-1 | . | . | CASSLAGDDETQYF | TGCGCCAGCAGCTTGGCGGGGGATGACGAGACCCAGTACTTC
TRBJ1-1 | 14 | TRBV6-5 | . | . | CASSYSKAYTEAFF | TGTGCCAGCAGTTACTCGAAGGCCTACACTGAAGCTTTCTTT
TRBJ2-2 | 13 | TRBV27 | once | TRBD1 | CASRGRGPGELFF | TGTGCCAGCAGGGGCAGGGGGCCCGGGGAGCTGTTTTTT
TRBJ2-7 | 18 | TRBV28 | . | . | CASSLSDPFEANPYEQYF | TGTGCCAGCAGTTTATCTGACCCATTTGAAGCTAACCCCTACGAGCAGTACTTC